Listed here are 5 T cell receptor beta chains from one sample, sequenced in a study of CD8 T cells in ankylosing spondylitis. One entry per CDR3 protein results from TCRdb running MiXCR on the 5' RACE reads. The sample lists around 39,000 distinct CDR3 sequences; about 15% were seen once. The sequenced sample consisted of blood. These receptors all stem from a male donor with ankylosing spondylitis or in good health (not recorded which).

This clonotype occurred many times. The chain recombines TRBV29-1 with TRBJ2-5; D remains ambiguous. Trimming removed 1 base from V and 1 base from J, with 10 bases in between. From germline, CDR1 is SQVTM and CDR2 ANQGSEA. The CDR3 runs to 14 residues. The CDR3 spells CSVEAPGLQETQYF. CDR3 in DNA: TGCAGCGTTGAAGCCCCGGGTCTCCAAGAGACCCAGTACTTC.

The chain combines TRBV12-3 or TRBV12-4 with TRBJ2-3, with a tentative D call TRBD2 (6 bases). V lost 3 bases, J lost 2 bases, and 12 bases lay in between. The CDR3 runs to 15 residues. Here the CDR3 DNA reads TGTGCCAGCAGTTTGGAGGCTAGCGCCACAGATACGCAGTATTTT. This sequence encodes CASSLEASATDTQYF.

This chain uses TRBV12-3 or TRBV12-4 with TRBJ2-1, with unresolved D. Trimming shortened V by 3 bases and J by 8 bases, and 5 bases separated the two germline ends. The CDR3 is made up of 11 amino acids. DNA for the CDR3: TGTGCCAGCAGTTTGTTCGATGAGCAGTTCTTC. It is translated as CASSLFDEQFF.

The rearrangement uses TRBV7-2 and TRBJ2-3; D uncertain. The germline V gene encodes CDR1 SGHTA and CDR2 FQGNSA. V lost 1 base, J lost 0 bases, and 5 bases lay in between. CDR3 size: 14 residues. This CDR3 reads CASSLGLSTDTQYF. In DNA form, the CDR3 reads TGTGCCAGCAGCTTAGGGCTAAGCACAGATACGCAGTATTTT.

This clonotype showed up just a few times. The gene calls are TRBV6-2 or TRBV6-3 and TRBJ2-3, with D possibly matching TRBD2 (5 bases). V dropped 5 bases and J dropped 0 bases, with 9 bases sitting between them. The length of the CDR3 is 14 residues. Germline V gene data show CDR1 as MNHEY and CDR2 as SVGEGT. The CDR3 region has the DNA TGTGCCAGCAGTCGGGGTACTAGCACAGATACGCAGTATTTT. This gives the protein CASSRGTSTDTQYF.